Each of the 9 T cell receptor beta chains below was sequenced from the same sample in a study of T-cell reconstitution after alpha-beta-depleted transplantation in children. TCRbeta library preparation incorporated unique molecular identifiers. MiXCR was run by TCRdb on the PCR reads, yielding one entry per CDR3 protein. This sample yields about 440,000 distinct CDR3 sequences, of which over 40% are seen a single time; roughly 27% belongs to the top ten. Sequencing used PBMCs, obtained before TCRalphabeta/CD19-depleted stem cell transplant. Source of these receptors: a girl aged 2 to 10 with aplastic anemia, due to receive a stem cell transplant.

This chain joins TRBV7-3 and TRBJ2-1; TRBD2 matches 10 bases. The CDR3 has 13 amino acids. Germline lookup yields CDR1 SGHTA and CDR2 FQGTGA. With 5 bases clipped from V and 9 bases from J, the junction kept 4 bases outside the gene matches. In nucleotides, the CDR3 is TGTGCCAGCAGCCCGGGACTAGCGAGTGAGCAGTTCTTC. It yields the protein CASSPGLASEQFF.

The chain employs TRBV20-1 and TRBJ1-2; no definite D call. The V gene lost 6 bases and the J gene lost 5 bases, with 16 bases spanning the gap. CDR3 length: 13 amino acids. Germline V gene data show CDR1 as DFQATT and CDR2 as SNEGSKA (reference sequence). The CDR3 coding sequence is TGCAGTGCCTTATCCCGGGGAGTTTATGGCTACACCTTC. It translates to CSALSRGVYGYTF.

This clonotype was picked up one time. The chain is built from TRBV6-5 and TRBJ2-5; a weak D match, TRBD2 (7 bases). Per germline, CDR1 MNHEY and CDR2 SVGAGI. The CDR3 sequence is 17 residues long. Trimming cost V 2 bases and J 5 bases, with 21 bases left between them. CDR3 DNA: TGTGCCAGCAGTTACAAGGCGGGGGCGCATACACGGGAGACCCAGTACTTC. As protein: CASSYKAGAHTRETQYF.

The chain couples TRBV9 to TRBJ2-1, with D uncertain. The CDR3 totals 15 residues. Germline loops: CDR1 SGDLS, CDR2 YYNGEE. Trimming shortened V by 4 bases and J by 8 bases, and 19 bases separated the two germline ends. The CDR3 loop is CASSLTTGRPDEQFF. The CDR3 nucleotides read TGTGCCAGCAGCCTCACCACCGGGCGACCGGATGAGCAGTTCTTC.

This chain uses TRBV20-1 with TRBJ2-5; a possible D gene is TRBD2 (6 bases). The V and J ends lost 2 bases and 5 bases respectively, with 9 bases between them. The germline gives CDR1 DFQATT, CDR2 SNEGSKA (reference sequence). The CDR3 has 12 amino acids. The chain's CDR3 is CSARPGRETQYF. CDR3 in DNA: TGCAGTGCTAGACCAGGGAGGGAGACCCAGTACTTC.

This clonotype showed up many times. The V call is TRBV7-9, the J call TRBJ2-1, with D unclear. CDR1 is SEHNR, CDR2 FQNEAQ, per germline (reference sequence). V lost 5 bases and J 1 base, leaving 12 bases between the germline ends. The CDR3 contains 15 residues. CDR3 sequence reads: CASSASETSYNEQFF. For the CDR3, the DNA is TGTGCCAGCAGCGCCTCTGAGACGTCCTACAATGAGCAGTTCTTC. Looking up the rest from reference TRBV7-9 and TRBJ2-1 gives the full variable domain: DTGVSQNPRHKITKRGQNVTFRCDPISEHNRLYWYRQTLGQGPEFLTYFQNEAQLEKSRLLSDRFSAERPKGSFSTLEIQRTEQGDSAMYLCASSASETSYNEQFFGPGTRLTVL.

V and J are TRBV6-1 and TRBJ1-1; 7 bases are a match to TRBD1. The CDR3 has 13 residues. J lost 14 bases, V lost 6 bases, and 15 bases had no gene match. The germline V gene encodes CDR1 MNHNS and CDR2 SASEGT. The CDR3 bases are TGTGCCAGCAGCGTACCAGGGGGGGTTGGAACCTTCTTT. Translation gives CASSVPGGVGTFF.

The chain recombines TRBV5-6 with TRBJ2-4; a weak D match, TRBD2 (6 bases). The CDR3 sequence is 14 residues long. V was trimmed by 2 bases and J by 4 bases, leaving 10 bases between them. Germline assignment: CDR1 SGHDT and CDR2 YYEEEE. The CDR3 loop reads CASSFRTTKNIQYF. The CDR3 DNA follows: TGTGCCAGCAGCTTCAGGACTACGAAAAACATTCAGTACTTC.

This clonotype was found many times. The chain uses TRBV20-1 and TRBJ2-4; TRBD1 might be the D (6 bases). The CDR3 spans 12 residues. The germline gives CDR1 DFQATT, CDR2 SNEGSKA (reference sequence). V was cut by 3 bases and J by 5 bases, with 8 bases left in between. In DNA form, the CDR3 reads TGCAGTGCTAGGACAGGCCAAAACATTCAGTACTTC. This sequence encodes CSARTGQNIQYF.